This TCR beta chain was sequenced in a study of blood T cell repertoires in COVID-19. In the study overall: Some COVID-19 samples were acute and others convalescent; all came from the United States, Italy and Spain. PBMCs, B-cell-depleted T cells, or T cells were the source of the cDNA or gDNA that made up the material.

Seattle patient enrollment occurred during active infection, with longitudinal follow-up thereafter. Per germline, CDR1 SGHTA and CDR2 FQGNSA. Trimming pared 5 bases from V and 8 bases from J, leaving 18 bases between. This CDR3 has 15 amino acids. Authors' data handling: Scientists estimated how many nucleated cells there were by amplifying reference gene primers. Profiled with immunoSEQ multiplex PCR; TCRdb holds only in-frame clones, not every one. From that table come the V and J calls and clone size; the DNA was used to work out D and trimming. The data show 300,000 to 350,000 clones, more than 80% seen once.

Sequencing was carried out using peripheral blood. The sequence derives from a woman under 40 with COVID-19, enrolled during active disease. This rearrangement joins TRBV7-2 to TRBJ2-2, with D tentatively TRBD1 (6 bases). The CDR3 nucleotides are TGTGCCAGCAGCGAACTACCACAGGGTCCGGGGGAGCTGTTTTTT. It codes for CASSELPQGPGELFF.